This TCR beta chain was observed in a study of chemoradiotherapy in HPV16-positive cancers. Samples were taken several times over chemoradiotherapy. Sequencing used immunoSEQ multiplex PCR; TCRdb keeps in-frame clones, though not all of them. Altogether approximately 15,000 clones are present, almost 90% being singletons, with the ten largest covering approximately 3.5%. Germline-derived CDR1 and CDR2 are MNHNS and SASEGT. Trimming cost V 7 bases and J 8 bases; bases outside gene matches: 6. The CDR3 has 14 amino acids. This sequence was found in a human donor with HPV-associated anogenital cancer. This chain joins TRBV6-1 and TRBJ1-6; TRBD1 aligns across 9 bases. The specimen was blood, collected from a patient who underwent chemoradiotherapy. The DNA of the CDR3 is TGTGCCAGCATTGGGGACAGGGTTTATTCACCCCTCCACTTT. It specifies CASIGDRVYSPLHF.